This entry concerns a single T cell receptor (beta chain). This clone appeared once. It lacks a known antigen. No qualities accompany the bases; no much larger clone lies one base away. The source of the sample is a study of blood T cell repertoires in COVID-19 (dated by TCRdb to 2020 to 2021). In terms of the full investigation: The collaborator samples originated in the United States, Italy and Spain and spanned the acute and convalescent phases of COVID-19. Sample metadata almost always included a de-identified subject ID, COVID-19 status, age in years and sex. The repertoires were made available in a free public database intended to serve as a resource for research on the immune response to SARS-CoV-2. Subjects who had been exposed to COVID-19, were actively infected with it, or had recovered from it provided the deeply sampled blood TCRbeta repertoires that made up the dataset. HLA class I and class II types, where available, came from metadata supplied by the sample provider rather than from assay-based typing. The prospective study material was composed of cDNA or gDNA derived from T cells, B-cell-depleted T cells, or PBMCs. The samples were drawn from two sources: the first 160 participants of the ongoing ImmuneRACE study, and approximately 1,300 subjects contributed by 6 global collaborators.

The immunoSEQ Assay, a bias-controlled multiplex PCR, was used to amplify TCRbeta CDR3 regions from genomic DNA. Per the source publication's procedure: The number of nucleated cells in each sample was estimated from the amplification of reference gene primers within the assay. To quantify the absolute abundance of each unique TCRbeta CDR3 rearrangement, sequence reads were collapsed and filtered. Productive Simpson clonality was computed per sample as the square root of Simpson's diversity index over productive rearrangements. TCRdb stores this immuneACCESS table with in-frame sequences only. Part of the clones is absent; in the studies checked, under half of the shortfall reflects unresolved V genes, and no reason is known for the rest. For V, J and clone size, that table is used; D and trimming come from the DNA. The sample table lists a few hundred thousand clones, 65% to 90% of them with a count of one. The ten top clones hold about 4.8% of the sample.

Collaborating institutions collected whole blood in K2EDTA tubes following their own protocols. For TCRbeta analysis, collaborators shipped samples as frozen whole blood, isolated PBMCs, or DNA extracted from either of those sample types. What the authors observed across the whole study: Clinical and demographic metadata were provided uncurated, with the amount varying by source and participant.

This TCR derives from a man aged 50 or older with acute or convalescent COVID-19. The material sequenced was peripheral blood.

The sequence in DNA is TGTGCCAGCAGCGCCAGGGGGGTCTCCTACAATGAGCAGTTCTTC. Its translation reads: CASSARGVSYNEQFF. Recombination linked TRBV5-8 to TRBJ2-1; tentative D gene TRBD1, with 7 bases matching. The CDR3 runs 15 residues from the cysteine to the phenylalanine. Solely the CDR3 DNA is kept, with 45 bases framed from the first base. V is shortened by 4 bases, J by 0 bases, and the region joining them spans 11 bases. Via the germline V gene, CDR1 is SGHTS and CDR2 YDEGEE.